These 26 T cell receptor beta chains were sequenced from one sample in a study of blood T cell repertoires in COVID-19. The method was immunoSEQ multiplex PCR; TCRdb's version includes in-frame clones alone and lacks a portion of them. This table has approximately 100,000 clones, about 89% appearing once. The sample comprised peripheral blood. The receptors were gathered from a human donor with acute or convalescent COVID-19. The donor label of this sample is uncertain.

This clone appeared a single time. V usage is TRBV6-6 and J usage is TRBJ1-5, with unresolved D. Trimming left V 5 bases short and J 3 bases short, with 11 bases between. Per germline, CDR1 MNHNY and CDR2 SVGAGI (reference sequence). This CDR3 has 14 amino acids. The CDR3 region has the DNA TGTGCCAGCAGTACCCCAGGTTACAATCAGCCCCAGCATTTT. Translated, it gives CASSTPGYNQPQHF.

The rearrangement joins TRBV21-1 to TRBJ2-5; the tabulated D call, TRBD2, remains unverified against the DNA. TRBV21-1 is a pseudogene segment. The CDR3 is made up of 16 amino acids. CDR3 DNA sequence: TGTGCCAGCAGCAAAGGAGGGACTAGCACCCAAGAGACCCAGTACTTC. Translated, it gives CASSKGGTSTQETQYF.

V gene TRBV5-1 combines with J gene TRBJ1-1, with no clear D. Trimming took 0 bases from V and 7 from J, leaving 19 bases between them. CDR3 length equals 16 residues. Germline V gene lookup returns CDR1 SGHRS and CDR2 YFSETQ. In nucleotides, the CDR3 is TGCGCCAGCAGCTTGGCCTTGACCCCTGGGAGCCATGAAGCTTTCTTT. This codes for CASSLALTPGSHEAFF.

V usage is TRBV7-2 and J usage is TRBJ2-5; D not resolved. Trimming removed 5 bases at V and 0 bases at J, with 10 bases between. Germline V gives CDR1 SGHTA, CDR2 FQGNSA. There are 14 residues in the CDR3. CDR3 DNA: TGTGCCAGCAGCCTAGGTGACTACCAAGAGACCCAGTACTTC. This codes for CASSLGDYQETQYF.

Only one count was recorded for this clone. The J gene is TRBJ1-1, the V gene TRBV7-2; possibly TRBD1 for D (6 bases). The CDR3 extends over 14 amino acids. Trimming stripped 2 bases from V and 9 bases from J, with 16 bases between. Germline CDR1 is SGHTA and CDR2 is FQGNSA. The CDR3 loop reads CASSLPGTPSQAFF. CDR3 bases: TGTGCCAGCAGCTTACCCGGGACACCGAGTCAAGCTTTCTTT.

This chain uses TRBV21-1 with TRBJ2-7; the table's D call, TRBD2, was not checked against the DNA. TRBV21-1 corresponds to a pseudogene. The CDR3 totals 15 residues. The chain's CDR3 is CASSKRGTRTYEQYF. DNA for the CDR3: TGTGCCAGCAGCAAAAGGGGGACTAGGACCTACGAGCAGTACTTC.

The chain employs TRBV6-2 or TRBV6-3 and TRBJ1-5, with D maybe TRBD1 (6 bases). The CDR3 sequence is 15 residues long. CDR1 and CDR2 from the germline V gene are MNHEY and SVGEGT. Trimming took 2 bases from V and 6 from J, leaving 14 bases between them. The CDR3 region has the DNA TGTGCCAGCAGTTACGGCTCAGGGGTGCGTCAGCCCCAGCATTTT. Amino acid sequence: CASSYGSGVRQPQHF.

The chain recombines TRBV14 with TRBJ2-3; 8 bases line up with TRBD2. The germline V gene encodes CDR1 SGHDN and CDR2 FVKESK. The CDR3 contains 16 residues. J gave up 1 base and V 6 bases, and 9 bases lay outside the gene matches. CDR3 coding DNA: TGTGCCAGCAGACGACTGGGTAGCGGGGGCACAGATACGCAGTATTTT. This encodes CASRRLGSGGTDTQYF.

The J gene is TRBJ1-1, the V gene TRBV30; TRBD1 matches at 11 bases. CDR1 GTSNPN and CDR2 SVGIG come from the germline V gene (reference sequence). Losses at the gene ends were 4 bases for V and 6 bases for J; bases not matched to a gene: 7. This CDR3 is 14 amino acids long. The CDR3 here is CAWKLGDRGSEAFF. As DNA, the CDR3 is TGTGCCTGGAAATTAGGGGACAGGGGGTCTGAAGCTTTCTTT.

Regarding this clone: Other DNA variants within this sample encode the same CDR3. The rearrangement joins TRBV7-2 to TRBJ1-1, with no clear D. CDR3 length equals 13 residues. V was clipped by 1 base and J by 1 base, with 4 bases between them. The germline gives CDR1 SGHTA, CDR2 FQGNSA. The CDR3 DNA is TGTGCCAGCAGCTTAGACAGGAACACTGAAGCTTTCTTT. It translates to CASSLDRNTEAFF.

V usage is TRBV6-1 and J usage is TRBJ2-7, with TRBD2 matching 8 bases. Germline V gene data show CDR1 as MNHNS and CDR2 as SASEGT. The V segment lost 1 base and the J segment 1 base; nucleotides outside the gene matches: 3. This CDR3 region has 15 residues. The CDR3: CASSEGTSLSYEQYF. CDR3 sequence (DNA): TGTGCCAGCAGTGAAGGGACTAGCTTATCCTACGAGCAGTACTTC.

The chain carries TRBV5-1 and TRBJ2-3, with D possibly matching TRBD1 (5 bases). The CDR3 is 15 amino acids. Germline CDR1 reads SGHRS; CDR2 reads YFSETQ. Trimming took 1 base from V and 2 from J, leaving 11 bases between them. CDR3 sequence reads: CASSLTGSLTDTQYF. The CDR3 DNA reads TGCGCCAGCAGCTTGACAGGTTCCCTCACAGATACGCAGTATTTT. The full variable domain, its missing parts supplied by reference TRBV5-1 and TRBJ2-3, is KAGVTQTPRYLIKTRGQQVTLSCSPISGHRSVSWYQQTPGQGLQFLFEYFSETQRNKGNFPGRFSGRQFSNSRSEMNVSTLELGDSALYLCASSLTGSLTDTQYFGPGTRLTVL.

V is TRBV4-1 and J is TRBJ1-1, with a possible D match to TRBD1 (5 bases). Per the germline V gene, CDR1 is MGHRA and CDR2 is YSYEKL. With 1 base removed from V and 9 bases from J, the gap between germline ends came to 18 bases. The CDR3 covers 15 residues. This CDR3 is CASSQGGGYSLKAFF. CDR3 nucleotide sequence: TGCGCCAGCAGCCAAGGTGGGGGGTATTCTCTCAAAGCTTTCTTT.

The V call is TRBV7-9, the J call TRBJ1-6; 9 bases line up with TRBD1. Germline CDR1 reads SEHNR; CDR2 reads FQNEAQ (reference sequence). The CDR3 loop spans 15 amino acids. The junction had 5 bases not matched to a gene; V was cut back by 4 bases and J by 7 bases. The CDR3: CASSSPGQGNSPLHF. In DNA, the CDR3 is TGTGCCAGCAGCTCCCCGGGACAGGGAAATTCACCCCTCCACTTT.

This clone was counted once. This CDR3 is CASSTRGRETQYF. For the CDR3, the DNA is TGTGCCAGCAGCACGCGAGGGCGAGAGACCCAGTACTTC. The chain recombines TRBV5-6 with TRBJ2-5; possible D gene TRBD2, 5 bases. CDR1 SGHDT and CDR2 YYEEEE come from the germline V gene. With 4 bases removed from V and 4 bases from J, the gap between germline ends came to 11 bases. The CDR3 is 13 residues long.

This chain links TRBV18 with TRBJ2-7, with 11 bases that match TRBD1. The CDR3 covers 14 residues. Germline V gene lookup returns CDR1 KGHSH and CDR2 LQKENI. V dropped 4 bases and J dropped 7; count of bases not matched to a gene: 6. The CDR3 is CASSLRDRGSEQYF. CDR3 coding DNA: TGTGCCAGCTCACTGCGGGACAGGGGGAGTGAGCAGTACTTC.

The V gene is TRBV19, the J gene TRBJ2-7; a possible D gene is TRBD1 (6 bases). V lost 4 bases, J lost 5 bases, and 9 bases lay in between. Germline CDR1 and CDR2: LNHDA and SQIVND (reference sequence). The CDR3 contains 12 residues. The CDR3 DNA reads TGTGCCAGTAGTACGGACAGAGACGAGCAGTACTTC. Translated, it gives CASSTDRDEQYF.

The CDR3 is CARGNRDYEQYF. The CDR3 nucleotides read TGTGCCAGGGGGAACAGGGACTACGAGCAGTACTTC. The chain couples TRBV19 to TRBJ2-7; perhaps TRBD1 as D (6 bases). CDR3 size: 12 residues. V shed 9 bases and J shed 3 bases, with 12 bases lying between them. Per the germline V gene, CDR1 is LNHDA and CDR2 is SQIVND (reference sequence).

The rearrangement uses TRBV24-1 and TRBJ2-1, with 7 positions matching TRBD2. V lost 6 bases, J lost 2 bases, and 6 bases stayed unmatched. Germline CDR1 KGHDR, CDR2 SFDVKD. The CDR3 length is 15 residues. The CDR3 nucleotides are TGTGCCACCAGTTCCGGCGGGGGACCCTACAATGAGCAGTTCTTC. Its protein product is CATSSGGGPYNEQFF.

The V and J genes are TRBV19 and TRBJ1-5, with TRBD1 matching 7 bases. The germline V gene has CDR1 LNHDA and CDR2 SQIVND (reference sequence). CDR3 length: 19 amino acids. Trimming cost V 1 base and J 5 bases; bases outside gene matches: 17. The CDR3 DNA sequence: TGTGCCAGTAGTATAGCGGCCCAGGGGGTCGTGGCGTGGTATCAGCCCCAGCATTTT. Protein sequence: CASSIAAQGVVAWYQPQHF.

The chain employs TRBV28 and TRBJ1-6; no clear D gene. Looked up from germline, CDR1 is MDHEN and CDR2 is SYDVKM. This CDR3 spans 10 amino acids. Trimming took off 8 bases at V and 13 bases at J, with 9 bases between the two ends. The CDR3 nucleotides read TGTGCCAGCGGCAAGTTGCCCCTCCACTTT. Its translation is CASGKLPLHF. Full variable domain (rest looked up from reference TRBV28 and TRBJ1-6): DVKVTQSSRYLVKRTGEKVFLECVQDMDHENMFWYRQDPGLGLRLIYFSYDVKMKEKGDIPEGYSVSREKKERFSLILESASTNQTSMYLCASGKLPLHFGNGTRLTVT.

The chain recombines TRBV5-5 with TRBJ2-7, with a possible D match to TRBD1 (6 bases). The CDR3 spans 15 residues. In germline, CDR1 is SGHKS, CDR2 YYEKEE (reference sequence). Trimming removed 0 bases from V and 2 bases from J, with 12 bases in between. The CDR3 sequence: CASSLGPGQPYEQYF. Here the CDR3 DNA reads TGTGCCAGCAGCTTGGGGCCGGGACAACCCTACGAGCAGTACTTC.

The J gene is TRBJ2-7, the V gene TRBV5-6; possible D gene TRBD1, 5 bases. Germline CDR1 and CDR2: SGHDT and YYEEEE. V lost 3 bases, J lost 4 bases, and 8 bases lay in between. CDR3 length: 12 amino acids. The CDR3 protein is CASSWQGYEQYF. The CDR3 nucleotides are TGTGCCAGCAGCTGGCAGGGTTACGAGCAGTACTTC.

The V and J genes are TRBV4-1 and TRBJ1-6; unclear D gene. The V gene lost 3 bases and the J gene lost 8 bases, with 17 bases spanning the gap. Germline lookup yields CDR1 MGHRA and CDR2 YSYEKL. This CDR3 is 16 amino acids long. In DNA form, the CDR3 reads TGCGCCAGCAGCCACATCTCCGGACGGGGAGATTCACCCCTCCACTTT. Protein sequence: CASSHISGRGDSPLHF.

The chain has TRBV28 and TRBJ1-2; 9 bases fit TRBD1. Unmatched junction bases numbered 5, after V lost 4 bases and J lost 2 bases. This CDR3 has 15 amino acids. Germline V CDR1 and CDR2: MDHEN, SYDVKM. The CDR3 nucleotides read TGTGCCAGCAGTTCCCAGGGACAGGGCAACTATGGCTACACCTTC. As protein: CASSSQGQGNYGYTF.

This clone was seen just once. This chain connects TRBV7-2 to TRBJ2-1; no firm D call. Germline values: CDR1 SGHTA, CDR2 FQGNSA. The CDR3 sequence is 15 residues long. V lost 1 base, J lost 1 base, and 8 bases lay in between. The CDR3: CASSLVGGSYNEQFF. Here the CDR3 DNA reads TGTGCCAGCAGCTTAGTAGGCGGTTCCTACAATGAGCAGTTCTTC.